Included here is one TCR beta chain sequence, with context. In its sample, this clone was seen once. Its binding antigen is unknown. Base qualities are not at hand, and no much larger clone is one base apart. The data are from a study of cytomegalovirus exposure and HLA in healthy donors (dated by TCRdb to about 2017). About the study as a whole: According to an earlier analysis of 587 of the donors, about 170 million T cells yielded over 90 million unique TCR beta sequences and about 280 Gb of sequence data. The study combined high-throughput TCR immunosequencing, statistical association of individual TCRs with disease status, and machine learning to predict cytomegalovirus infection status. Typing coverage differed by locus: A, B, C, DRB1 and DQB1 were typed in roughly 620-630 donors, DQA1 in approximately 520, DPA1 in around 610, and DPB1 in 450 to 490. The later analysis used no new phenotypic data to find candidate immune exposures, relying instead on TCR beta sequences and their occurrence across donors. Donor age, sex, ethnicity and CMV serostatus were collected together with the repertoire data. The study was designed to test whether signatures of past pathogen exposure could be identified by cataloging public T cell receptors. An early release that covered some 630 HLA-typed donors contained approximately 320 gigabases of sequencing data and some 87 million unique TCR sequences. Genome-wide SNP genotypes for about three fifths of the roughly 670 donors were used in a later genetic analysis, which treated that subset as a discovery cohort. To decide whether each TCR beta V gene segment behaved as functional or pseudogenic, an earlier analysis of approximately 620 of the donors relied on high-throughput TCR beta sequencing. The study used immunosequencing to profile the T cell repertoires of several hundred subjects and linked those repertoires to cytomegalovirus serostatus. The genetic ancestry cluster associated with self-reported Caucasian donors included roughly 84% of the approximately 400 genotyped donors. Several DR-DQ haplotypes were treated as single units for association and clustering because of strong linkage in the cohort. Across approximately 420 genotyped donors of the cohort, an average of approximately 200,000 unique TCR beta nucleotide sequences per donor were sequenced, and 15% to 20% of those sequences were non-productive. All discovery cohort repertoires had been generated using a single sequencing platform. Besides the first cohort of roughly 700 subjects, a separate validation cohort made up of 120 or so different subjects was used. In a later analysis, previously published TCR beta repertoires from some 640 donors were re-analyzed and high-resolution HLA genotyping was added so that TCR occurrence patterns could be studied. Both class I and class II loci were covered by HLA typing, at four-digit resolution.

Preparation of the library involved the immunoSEQ multiplex PCR assay. The multiplex PCR relied on a mix of 60 forward primers for TCR Vbeta segments and 13 reverse primers for TCR Jbeta segments. The CDR3 region of rearranged TCR beta genes was amplified from genomic DNA by a multiplex PCR assay. The Illumina HiSeq System was used to sequence the amplified TCR beta libraries as 87-base-pair reads. Per the source publication's procedure: A later analysis counted about 80 million unique TCR beta chains across the 666 repertoires, and about 10 million of these chains were shared by at least two donors. Raw reads were error-corrected and collapsed into unique sequences by a nearest-neighbor algorithm in which closely related sequences were merged to remove PCR and sequencing errors. Alignment of CDR3 sequences to IMGT reference sequences was used to assign V, D and J gene segments. For a sequence to be retained, a match of at least six nucleotides was required to both a V gene segment and a J gene segment. Rearrangements were called productive when the CDR3 lacked stop codons and stayed in frame with V and J; all others were non-productive. Following IMGT convention, CDR3 was defined as the stretch from the second conserved V-encoded cysteine to the conserved J-encoded phenylalanine. The earlier analysis of 450 to 750 of the donors excluded any sequence lacking an unambiguous match to a single V gene segment. An earlier analysis of roughly 590 of the donors called V segments functional above 56.7% productive rearrangements and segregating when the between-donor standard deviation exceeded 5%. A statistical classification framework was developed to diagnose cytomegalovirus status using the catalog of TCR beta chain sequences. In a later analysis, TCR nucleotide sequences were compared against IMGT/GENE-DB human TR gene sequences so that V and J genes could be assigned. The TCRdist pipeline was used in a later analysis to assign CDR3 sequences and most-parsimonious VDJ recombination scenarios. In a later analysis, each TCR beta chain was defined by its CDR3 amino acid sequence together with its V-gene family, and reads lacking a unique V-gene family were excluded. In a later analysis, fewer than 600 highly shared, low-generation-probability nucleotide sequences were removed to address suspected cross-contamination and a sequencing artifact. A later analysis calculated a clonal expansion index for each public chain from normalized within-repertoire ranks of inferred template counts. A later analysis computed generation probabilities with a VDJ recombination model fitted to out-of-frame rearrangements, and checked the results against IGoR. In a later analysis, TCR-TCR, TCR-HLA and TCR-CMV co-occurrence was scored with hypergeometric tests, and a repertoire-size bias correction was applied to TCR pairs. To estimate false discovery rates, a later analysis permuted the HLA or CMV assignments 20 times. A later analysis grouped co-occurring TCRs with DBSCAN, adding TCRdist sequence similarity when clustering within HLA-allele-positive subsets. Repertoires with fewer than 30,000 or more than 120,000 public chains were left out of co-occurrence clustering, as were five repertoires with anomalous nucleotide sharing. TCRdb mirrors the immuneACCESS table, restricted to in-frame sequences. Some clones are absent from its copies; in checked studies, under half trace to an unresolved V gene, and the reason for the others is unknown. From that table come the V and J calls and clone size; the DNA was used to work out D and trimming. The sample table contains fewer than 250,000 clones; only one count was recorded for over 75% of them. Of the sample, 0.22% is held by the ten largest clones.

Cut back by 6 bases and 4 bases, the V and J ends lie 29 bases apart. CDR1 and CDR2 were assigned from the germline V gene as SGHDT and YYEEEE. Spanning cysteine to phenylalanine, the CDR3 consists of 18 amino acids. Only the CDR3 portion is preserved as DNA: 54 bases, with reading frame beginning at the first base. The cohort consisted of 600 to 700 healthy bone marrow donors. Cohort members were all nominally healthy when sampled, although unrecorded immune exposures were likely present. The donor tested CMV seronegative and was one of the 352 seronegative cohort members. Each donor provided a peripheral blood sample, and peripheral blood mononuclear cells were used for TCR beta sequencing. Genomic DNA was extracted from the blood cell samples with the Qiagen DNeasy Blood Extraction Kit. General findings and caveats noted by the study authors: Across donors, most TCR sequences were observed very rarely, whereas some public TCRs were present in many individuals. A further reported finding was that TCR beta sequences accurately predicted the HLA-A and HLA-B alleles for most subjects in the first cohort. Most CMV-associated TCR beta chains appeared to be HLA-restricted in a later analysis, and the HLA associations seemed to be driven largely by CMV exposure. In a later analysis, HLA-associated TCR beta chains were found to be more clonally expanded and to have lower generation probabilities than equally common non-associated chains. At a false discovery rate of 0.05, a later analysis linked some 17,000 TCR beta sequences to specific HLA alleles. It was suggested by the authors that the approach could potentially be generalized to other disease states and immunological phenotypes. HLA typing was unavailable for some donors at each locus, so association tests used only the typed subset. In a later genetic analysis, fewer N-insertions in productive TCRs were reported among donors in an Asian-associated ancestry cluster than the roughly 710-donor mean. The sequencing pipeline was judged likely to have produced a cluster of highly shared sequence variants as a technical artifact. The 87-base-pair reads could not distinguish some IMGT-functional V segments, including TRBV6-2 and TRBV6-3, so those segments were excluded. A later analysis found that TCR association rates varied across HLA loci, with DRB1 alleles showing the most associated TCRs and HLA-C alleles the fewest. The classifier was reported to diagnose cytomegalovirus status with high specificity and sensitivity in both the original and validation cohorts. Presence/absence analyses assumed roughly uniform sequencing depth across donors, an assumption that may not hold. Assigning TCR associations to individual alleles was difficult when HLA alleles, especially DR and DQ, strongly co-occurred. The study gave a list of 150 to 200 TCR beta chains associated with cytomegalovirus. A few of the identified cytomegalovirus-associated TCR beta chains were confirmed in vitro to be specific for cytomegalovirus antigens. The only immune exposure information available for the cohort was CMV serostatus. Several of the top co-occurrence clusters appeared to be linked to parvovirus B19, influenza, CMV and Epstein-Barr virus, according to a later analysis. In an earlier analysis of under 600 of the donors, most TCR beta V segments were observed in productive rearrangements about 87% or about 30% of the time, broadly matching IMGT annotations. Only TCR beta chains were sequenced in this cohort, and the absence of alpha or paired-chain data limited detectable features. Roughly 15 rarely observed V segments, including chromosome 9 orphons, were excluded from the earlier analysis of almost 600 of the donors because counts were too low. V-gene and J-gene trimming of TCR beta chains was associated with a missense DCLRE1C variant in a later genetic analysis, and the association was replicated in an independent cohort. Correlated functional status among segregating V segments might be attributable to linkage disequilibrium, but an unknown experimental factor could not be ruled out.

The sequenced material came from PBMCs. Recombination connected TRBV5-6 to TRBJ2-7; the D region possibly corresponds to TRBD1 (7 bases align). The receptor comes from a girl aged 2 to 10 in good health and CMV-seronegative. CDR3 region: CASIPQGVVGSAVYEQYF. The DNA sequence is as follows: TGTGCCAGCATCCCCCAGGGGGTTGTCGGGAGCGCGGTGTACGAGCAGTACTTC.